This section outlines one TCR beta chain sequence together with its context. Its target is not known. With baseline, cycle 4 day 1, and cycle 7 day 1 as timepoints, blood was sampled. This entry is derived from a study of OX40 agonist ivuxolimab in advanced cancers. Notes on the study in general: At 0.1 to 3.0 mg/kg, clonal expansion of CD4+ and CD8+ blood T cells had occurred by week 6. More expanded clones were seen, on average, in CD8+ T cells than in CD4+.

The CDR3 contains 16 residues. V lost 7 bases and J lost 2, with 17 bases in between. Germline V lookup: CDR1 SNHLY, CDR2 FYNNEI. Generated by immunoSEQ multiplex PCR, the TCRdb table keeps only in-frame clones and is missing some. Of over 55,000 clones in the sample, around 91% are singletons; the top ten hold 10% to 14%. The source of this sequence is an adult with an advanced solid tumor such as melanoma, head and neck, liver or kidney cancer. Here the sequenced sample was CD4+ or CD8+ T cells sorted from blood, taken in a trial of the OX40 agonist ivuxolimab. The V call is TRBV2, the J call TRBJ2-2; D possibly matches TRBD1 or TRBD2 (5 bases each). The CDR3 nucleotides read TGTGCCAGCAAAGACAGCCTTTCGGGAAACACCGGGGAGCTGTTTTTT. It is translated as CASKDSLSGNTGELFF.